This section outlines one TCR beta chain sequence together with its context. Its antigen is undetermined. With 60 Vbeta and 13 Jbeta primers, the PCR was carried out. TCRdb keeps only in-frame clones here, not all; method: immunoSEQ multiplex PCR. Seen here are approximately 150,000 clones, about three quarters observed once, and the top ten hold about 10%. The sample belongs to a study of cytomegalovirus exposure and HLA in healthy donors. Overall study results and limits: Per published accounts, TCR beta sequences correctly predicted the HLA-A and HLA-B alleles of most subjects. One variant, a missense change in DCLRE1C, was linked in a later analysis to TCR beta V- and J-gene trimming. Association with HLA alleles at 0.05 false discovery rate was found for around 17,000 TCR beta sequences in a later analysis. The likely origin of a cluster of highly shared sequence variants was a sequencing artifact.

This sequence was found in a man aged 30 to 45 in good health and CMV-seropositive. Sequencing input: PBMCs.

CDR3 DNA: TGTGCCAGCAGCATACAAGACAGGGTAACTGAAGCTTTCTTT. Its translation: CASSIQDRVTEAFF. This chain connects TRBV7-9 to TRBJ1-1; TRBD1 matches at 7 bases. This CDR3 has 14 residues. V was clipped by 5 bases and J by 5 bases; unmatched bases: 8. Looked up from germline, CDR1 is SEHNR and CDR2 is FQNEAQ (reference sequence).